This T cell receptor (beta chain) comes out of a study of T-cell reconstitution after alpha-beta-depleted transplantation in children. The germline V gene encodes CDR1 KGHDR and CDR2 SFDVKD. The CDR3 is 18 amino acids. Preparing the TCRbeta library involved the use of unique molecular identifiers. TCRdb recomputed calls from the PCR reads with MiXCR, one row per CDR3 protein. The sample comprises about 400,000 distinct CDR3 sequences, under 20% of which are singletons, and just under 30% rests with the top ten. Regarding the study as a whole: By about two months after transplant, alpha-beta T cells reportedly arose from several hundred graft clones that had expanded. T-cell numbers and diversity, one year after transplant, stemmed largely from T cells that were newly produced. Recipient T cells and thymic progenitors that survived were the source of the high TCRbeta diversity seen at day 60 in some patients.

This clonotype was recorded only once. Its antigen is still unknown. The TCR was taken from a boy under three years old who had a stem cell transplant for Wiskott-Aldrich syndrome, so the T cells may come from the graft donor. This chain links TRBV24-1 with TRBJ2-1, with 13 bases fitting TRBD2. The material was PBMCs, mostly from graft donor cells, obtained 360 days after TCRalphabeta/CD19-depleted stem cell transplant. This CDR3 is CGTSDFLRGTSGIDEQFF. The CDR3 region has the DNA TGTGGGACCAGTGATTTCCTTCGTGGGACTAGCGGGATAGATGAGCAGTTCTTC.